This is a list of T cell receptor beta chains from one sample in a study of T cell responses to AZD1222 COVID-19 vaccine. Sequencing used immunoSEQ multiplex PCR; TCRdb keeps in-frame clones, though not all of them. The data hold tens of thousands of clones, with around 89% observed a single time. Sample: peripheral blood, taken 28 days after the second AZD1222 dose. These TCRs come from an adult who received the AZD1222 COVID-19 vaccine. Both conserved end residues are part of each CDR3. The order of the fields is V gene, J gene, CDR3 protein.

TRBV18,TRBJ1-2,CASSVNDRDYGYTF
TRBV27,TRBJ2-1,CASSSSGTRPNEQFF
TRBV20-1,TRBJ1-6,CSASYGGERSPLHF
TRBV7-6,TRBJ2-1,CASSLARLAGGNEQFF
TRBV19,TRBJ1-1,CASSINEGNTEAFF
TRBV27,TRBJ2-7,CASSSAGAPLFSYEQYF
TRBV25-1,TRBJ1-4,CASSDGDRDHEKLFF
TRBV28,TRBJ2-3,CASSSSGRDTQYF
TRBV12-5,TRBJ1-1,CASGTGQGGNTEAFF
TRBV4-1,TRBJ2-1,CASSPITGGDEQFF
TRBV11-3,TRBJ1-1,CASSDGDTEAFF
TRBV9,TRBJ2-7,CASSPGLETYEQYF
TRBV14,TRBJ1-2,CASSHAHGQENYGYTF
TRBV24-1,TRBJ2-3,CATSPTGTTDTQYF
TRBV29-1,TRBJ1-2,CSVDLEVGYTF
TRBV3-1/TRBV3-2,TRBJ2-2,CASSQGARALFF
TRBV7-2,TRBJ1-6,CASSVQTGGRSPLHF
TRBV19,TRBJ2-7,CASKGGAASYEQYF
TRBV7-2,TRBJ1-4,CASSSTGYNEKLFF
TRBV5-4,TRBJ2-5,CASSSKAGPQETQYF
TRBV7-9,TRBJ2-3,CASSPTGAPPTDTQYF
TRBV9,TRBJ1-4,CASSPQGRATNEKLFF
TRBV11-2,TRBJ2-7,CASSLVWGTGGRTYEQYF
TRBV11-3,TRBJ2-5,CASSHGTSGDQETQYF
TRBV10-3,TRBJ1-5,CATGGGDSNQPQHF
TRBV7-9,TRBJ2-1,CASSLGRRRSSYNEQFF
TRBV27,TRBJ1-2,CASSFSGGQVGPYGYTF
TRBV4-1,TRBJ2-7,CASSANTVTISYEQYF
TRBV10-3,TRBJ1-4,CAISVSDEGNEKLFF
TRBV2,TRBJ2-7,CASSDRDKVYEQYF
TRBV20-1,TRBJ2-5,CSASWGQQETQYF
TRBV7-2,TRBJ1-4,CASSLRAGGDLGEKLFF
TRBV29-1,TRBJ2-7,CSVEVRGFISGRASYEQYF
TRBV19,TRBJ1-6,CASSSGTVNSPLHF
TRBV3-1/TRBV3-2,TRBJ2-1,CASTRTTGGNEQFF
TRBV6-5,TRBJ1-2,CASSYTRTGYTF
TRBV19,TRBJ1-5,CASSEQDLGQPQHF
TRBV7-5,TRBJ2-4,CVRSLGLGGVRQYF